This T cell receptor (beta chain) is drawn from a study of CD8+CD57+ T cells in acquired aplastic anemia. With V trimmed by 5 bases and J by 7 bases, 6 bases remained unmatched. Germline lookup yields CDR1 SGHTA and CDR2 FQGNSA. This CDR3 comprises 14 residues. Genomic DNA templated the TCR beta VDJ and CDR3 profiling. TCRdb used MiXCR to reprocess the reads, holding one entry per CDR3 protein. Of hundreds of thousands of distinct CDR3 sequences in the sample, 65% to 80% were seen once. The chain is built from TRBV7-2 and TRBJ1-2; TRBD1 matches 11 bases. The sequence was obtained from a human donor in good health, serving as a control. The sequencing input was sorted CD4+, CD8+, or CD8+CD57+ T cells (not recorded which) from PBMCs. Written as DNA, the CDR3 is TGTGCCAGCAGCCCAAGGACAGGGGGCGGTGGCTACACCTTC. It specifies CASSPRTGGGGYTF.